This TCR beta chain is drawn from a study of CD8+CD57+ T cells in acquired aplastic anemia. Study summary: Sorted CD4+ and CD8+ cell DNA averaged roughly 3.2 ug. Study conclusions and caveats: For CD8+ Simpson's diversity, patients and controls showed no significant difference. Common to patients and controls were 25 to 30 CD8+ CDR3 sequences.

Before being chosen for sequencing, patients had shown CD8+CD57+ cell expansion by flow cytometry. Patients, without exception, had severe acquired aplastic anemia. CDR3 and TCR beta VDJ profiling relied on a genomic DNA template. TCRdb redid the calling of the reads with MiXCR, one entry per CDR3 protein. There are roughly 280,000 distinct CDR3 sequences in the sample; under 60% occur only once, and 1.3% lies in the top ten. This clonotype came up a few times. The antigen remains unidentified. The germline V gene has CDR1 SGHVS and CDR2 FQNEAQ. CDR3 length: 14 amino acids. V lost 3 bases to trimming and J lost 7 bases, with 12 bases between them.

The clonotype originates from a human donor with aplastic anemia. The chain carries TRBV7-8 and TRBJ1-4, with D perhaps matching TRBD1 (6 bases). The sample comprised sorted CD4+, CD8+, or CD8+CD57+ T cells (not recorded which) from PBMCs. The CDR3 loop reads CASSFTGASEKLFF. Written as DNA, the CDR3 is TGTGCCAGCAGCTTCACGGGGGCTAGTGAAAAACTGTTTTTT.